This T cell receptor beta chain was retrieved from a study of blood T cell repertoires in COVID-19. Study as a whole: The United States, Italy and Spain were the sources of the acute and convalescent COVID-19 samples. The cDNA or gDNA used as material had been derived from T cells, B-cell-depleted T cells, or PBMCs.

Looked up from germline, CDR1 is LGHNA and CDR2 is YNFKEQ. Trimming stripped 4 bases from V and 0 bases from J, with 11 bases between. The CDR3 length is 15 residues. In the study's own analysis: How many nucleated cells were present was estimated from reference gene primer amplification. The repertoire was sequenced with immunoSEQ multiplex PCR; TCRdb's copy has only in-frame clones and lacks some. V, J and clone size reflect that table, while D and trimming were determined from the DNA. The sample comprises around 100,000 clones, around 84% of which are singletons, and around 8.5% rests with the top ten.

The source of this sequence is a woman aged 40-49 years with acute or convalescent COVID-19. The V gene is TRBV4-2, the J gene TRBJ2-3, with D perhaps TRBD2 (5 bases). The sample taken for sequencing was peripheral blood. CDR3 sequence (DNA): TGTGCCAGCAGCCCCCCGGGGTCTAGCACAGATACGCAGTATTTT. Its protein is CASSPPGSSTDTQYF.